Following are 30 T cell receptor beta chains from one sample sequenced in a study of monozygotic twins with inflammatory bowel disease. TCRdb re-called the 5' RACE reads and shows each CDR3 protein once, DNA omitted. The listing contains a few hundred thousand distinct CDR3 sequences. Sequenced material: blood. All receptors come from a human donor with ulcerative colitis or Crohn's disease, or a healthy co-twin of an affected twin (not recorded which).

The chain couples TRBV5-6 to TRBJ2-1. Germline V CDR1 and CDR2: SGHDT, YYEEEE. The CDR3 spans 15 residues. CDR3 protein: CASSLEGNSYNEQFF.

This sequence joins TRBV20-1 and TRBJ1-2; TCRdb names TRBD1, which stays unverified in the absence of DNA. The CDR3 covers 15 residues. From germline, CDR1 is DFQATT and CDR2 SNEGSKA (reference sequence). The CDR3 reads CSARNGQESWYGYTF.

The genes are TRBV2 and TRBJ1-2. The CDR3 loop spans 14 amino acids. Germline CDR1 SNHLY, CDR2 FYNNEI. CDR3 region: CASSETAANYGYTF.

The chain uses TRBV3-1 and TRBJ1-4; TCRdb names TRBD1, which stays unverified in the absence of DNA. Per germline, CDR1 LGHDT and CDR2 YNNKEL (reference sequence). The CDR3 is made up of 16 amino acids. The CDR3 region is CASSQGSGTGNEKLFF.

The chain couples TRBV7-8 to TRBJ2-5. Germline assignment: CDR1 SGHVS and CDR2 FQNEAQ. The CDR3 consists of 16 residues. CDR3 sequence reads: CASSLGEPSIQETQYF.

The chain has TRBV28 and TRBJ2-1; TCRdb gives TRBD2 as the D gene, but with no DNA this cannot be confirmed. This CDR3 is 15 amino acids long. In germline, CDR1 is MDHEN, CDR2 SYDVKM. The CDR3 protein is CASSLAGGRFNEQFF.

The chain employs TRBV12-3 or TRBV12-4 and TRBJ2-1; as DNA is missing, the TRBD1 call by TCRdb cannot be tested. The CDR3 consists of 13 residues. CDR3 in amino acids: CASGQGRYNEQFF.

The rearrangement joins TRBV7-9 to TRBJ2-1; the TCRdb call, TRBD2, lacks DNA for checking. The CDR3 spans 16 residues. The germline CDR1 and CDR2 sequences are SEHNR and FQNEAQ (reference sequence). This CDR3 reads CASSLVETTSYNEQFF.

The rearrangement links TRBV12-3 or TRBV12-4 to TRBJ1-2. This CDR3 is built from 14 residues. Here the CDR3 reads CASSYNPRALGYTF.

The genes are TRBV20-1 and TRBJ2-1; TCRdb lists TRBD1, though no DNA is available to test this call. The germline V gene has CDR1 DFQATT and CDR2 SNEGSKA (reference sequence). CDR3 length: 15 residues. CDR3 protein: CSARDGEGGGNEQFF.

V gene TRBV4-2 combines with J gene TRBJ2-1; TCRdb's D gene call, TRBD2, goes unchecked for lack of DNA. The germline V gene has CDR1 LGHNA and CDR2 YNFKEQ. The length of the CDR3 is 13 residues. CDR3 amino acids: CASSQREGNEQFF.

This sequence joins TRBV5-1 and TRBJ1-2; the D gene TCRdb calls, TRBD1, cannot be checked with no DNA. CDR1 is SGHRS, CDR2 YFSETQ, per germline. CDR3 length equals 15 residues. CDR3 region: CASSLGTSQGGGYTF. Filled out from reference TRBV5-1 and TRBJ1-2, the complete variable domain reads KAGVTQTPRYLIKTRGQQVTLSCSPISGHRSVSWYQQTPGQGLQFLFEYFSETQRNKGNFPGRFSGRQFSNSRSEMNVSTLELGDSALYLCASSLGTSQGGGYTFGSGTRLTVV.

The V gene is TRBV28, the J gene TRBJ2-7; TCRdb lists TRBD1, though no DNA is available to test this call. The CDR3 consists of 15 residues. Germline V gene lookup returns CDR1 MDHEN and CDR2 SYDVKM. The CDR3 is CASTPDRGTLYEQYF. The whole variable domain, filled in from reference TRBV28 and TRBJ2-7, reads DVKVTQSSRYLVKRTGEKVFLECVQDMDHENMFWYRQDPGLGLRLIYFSYDVKMKEKGDIPEGYSVSREKKERFSLILESASTNQTSMYLCASTPDRGTLYEQYFGPGTRLTVT.

The V gene is TRBV18, the J gene TRBJ1-1; TCRdb's D call, TRBD1, is unchecked because there is no DNA. The CDR3 runs 17 residues. Germline V lookup: CDR1 KGHSH, CDR2 LQKENI. The CDR3 loop reads CASSPPAGGWMNTEAFF.

The V call is TRBV5-4, the J call TRBJ1-6. Germline V lookup: CDR1 SGHNT, CDR2 YYREEE (reference sequence). The length of the CDR3 is 15 residues. The CDR3 sequence: CASQRGDSYNSPLHF.

The V call is TRBV7-2, the J call TRBJ2-7. Looked up from germline, CDR1 is SGHTA and CDR2 is FQGNSA. The CDR3 is 13 residues long. The CDR3 spells CASSLVAHYEQYF.

The V gene is TRBV4-1, the J gene TRBJ1-2; as DNA is missing, the TRBD1 call by TCRdb cannot be tested. The CDR3 spans 14 residues. Germline CDR1 MGHRA, CDR2 YSYEKL. The CDR3 reads CASSQIDRADGYTF.

The J gene is TRBJ2-3, the V gene TRBV6-1; there is no DNA to check the TCRdb D call of TRBD1. This CDR3 has 16 residues. Germline CDR1 MNHNS, CDR2 SASEGT. The CDR3 is CASRGGTHEGVYTQYF.

The chain carries TRBV6-1 and TRBJ2-5; TCRdb calls TRBD2, which cannot be checked without DNA. CDR1 is MNHNS, CDR2 SASEGT, per germline. This CDR3 spans 16 amino acids. This chain's CDR3 is CASSEALGSDQETQYF.

This sequence joins TRBV4-2 and TRBJ2-7. From germline, CDR1 is LGHNA and CDR2 YNFKEQ. The CDR3 is made up of 12 amino acids. This CDR3 is CASSAPTYEQYF.

This chain connects TRBV20-1 to TRBJ2-3. This CDR3 has 11 residues. Looked up from germline, CDR1 is DFQATT and CDR2 is SNEGSKA (reference sequence). The CDR3 reads CSAKTADTQYF.

The V gene is TRBV20-1, the J gene TRBJ1-5; the TCRdb D gene call, TRBD1, has no DNA to confirm it. Germline V lookup: CDR1 DFQATT, CDR2 SNEGSKA (reference sequence). CDR3 length equals 14 residues. CDR3 region: CSARGGTGIQPQHF.

The rearrangement links TRBV18 to TRBJ1-6. CDR1 and CDR2 (germline): KGHSH, LQKENI. CDR3 length: 17 amino acids. CDR3 sequence: CASSPNTRGSYNSPLHF.

The V and J genes are TRBV29-1 and TRBJ2-1. The CDR3 length is 12 residues. The germline V gene encodes CDR1 SQVTM and CDR2 ANQGSEA. The CDR3 sequence: CSGTGSYNEQFF.

The rearrangement links TRBV4-1 to TRBJ2-1; the TCRdb D gene call, TRBD2, has no DNA to confirm it. The CDR3 loop spans 17 amino acids. In germline, CDR1 is MGHRA, CDR2 YSYEKL. CDR3 in amino acids: CASSQDLPGRGHNEQFF.

The chain is built from TRBV20-1 and TRBJ2-1; the D gene TCRdb calls, TRBD1, cannot be checked with no DNA. The CDR3 consists of 15 residues. The V gene's germline CDR1 is DFQATT and CDR2 SNEGSKA (reference sequence). The CDR3 sequence is CSANPPGGDYNEQFF.

The chain uses TRBV19 and TRBJ2-7; TCRdb designates TRBD2, a call that cannot be tested without DNA. The CDR3 is 15 amino acids. Germline V gene lookup returns CDR1 LNHDA and CDR2 SQIVND (reference sequence). The CDR3 is CASSILRGFSYEQYF.

The chain combines TRBV29-1 with TRBJ2-2; the D gene TCRdb calls, TRBD2, cannot be checked with no DNA. The CDR3 extends over 13 amino acids. Germline V gene data show CDR1 as SQVTM and CDR2 as ANQGSEA. The CDR3 reads CSVRLRNTGELFF.

The chain combines TRBV28 with TRBJ1-2; TCRdb lists TRBD1, though no DNA is available to test this call. The length of the CDR3 is 12 residues. Germline V gene sequence: CDR1 MDHEN, CDR2 SYDVKM. The CDR3: CASSILGAGYTF.

The V and J genes are TRBV20-1 and TRBJ2-5; the D gene TCRdb calls, TRBD2, cannot be checked with no DNA. Germline V gene data show CDR1 as DFQATT and CDR2 as SNEGSKA (reference sequence). The CDR3 extends over 14 amino acids. The chain's CDR3 is CSARTSLHAETQYF.